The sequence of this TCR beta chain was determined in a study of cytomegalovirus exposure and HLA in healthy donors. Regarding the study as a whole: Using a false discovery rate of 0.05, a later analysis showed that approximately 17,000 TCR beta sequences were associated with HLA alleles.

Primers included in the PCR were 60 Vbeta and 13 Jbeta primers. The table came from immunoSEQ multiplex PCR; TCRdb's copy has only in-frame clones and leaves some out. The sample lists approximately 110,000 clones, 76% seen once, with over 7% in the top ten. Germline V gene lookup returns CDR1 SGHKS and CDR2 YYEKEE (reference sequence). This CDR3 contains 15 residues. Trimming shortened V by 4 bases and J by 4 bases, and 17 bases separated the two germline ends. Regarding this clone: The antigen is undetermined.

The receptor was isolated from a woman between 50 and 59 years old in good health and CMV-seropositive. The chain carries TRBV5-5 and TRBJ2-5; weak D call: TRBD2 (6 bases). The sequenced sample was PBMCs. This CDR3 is CASSRRASEGETQYF. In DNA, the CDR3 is TGTGCCAGCAGCCGGAGGGCTAGCGAGGGAGAGACCCAGTACTTC.